The clone carrying this T cell receptor beta chain was counted only a few times. The antigen is undetermined. The sample originates from a study of T cells after yellow fever vaccination. Turning to the study itself: Some fractions had low cell numbers, and these were prepared with SMART-Seq v4 Ultra Low Input.

CDR3 size: 14 residues. In germline, CDR1 is DFQATT, CDR2 SNEGSKA (reference sequence). V lost 6 bases and J 4 bases, leaving 16 bases between the germline ends. Study results and caveats: Although the secondary response was weaker, it peaked faster, at day 5 versus 15. At 95% to 98% for CD4 and almost 90% for CD8, most primary-vaccination clones showed up again after the booster. A small proportion of clonotypes was detected in both the CD4 and CD8 compartments.

TCRdb analysed the 5' RACE reads with MiXCR anew, one entry per CDR3 protein. The data hold 100,000 to 150,000 distinct CDR3 sequences, with about 8.8% observed a single time. The chain combines TRBV20-1 with TRBJ2-1; D gene uncertain. The source is a man aged 18 to 30 who received the YFV17D yellow fever vaccine. This material consisted of CD8+ T cells sorted from PBMCs, taken on the day of the yellow fever booster vaccination. The CDR3 sequence: CSARAPLFYNEQFF. CDR3 coding DNA: TGCAGTGCCCGTGCCCCCCTCTTTTACAATGAGCAGTTCTTC.